This T cell receptor (beta chain) stems from a study of T cell responses to AZD1222 COVID-19 vaccine. Measured with immunoSEQ multiplex PCR; TCRdb has only the in-frame clones, and not every one. Of 20,000 to 30,000 clones detected, approximately 90% appear once; the ten largest clones hold 7.8%. Germline lookup yields CDR1 MNHEY and CDR2 SVGAGI. The CDR3 runs 15 residues. V lost 5 bases and J lost 2; bases outside the gene matches: 8. The source material was peripheral blood, sampled 28 days after the second AZD1222 dose. This clonotype originated in an adult who received the AZD1222 COVID-19 vaccine. V and J are TRBV6-5 and TRBJ1-2, with TRBD1 matching 7 bases. The chain's CDR3 is CASSMTGTSNYGYTF. CDR3 coding DNA: TGTGCCAGCAGTATGACAGGGACCAGCAACTATGGCTACACCTTC.